Each of the 23 T cell receptor beta chains below was sequenced from the same sample in a study of T-cell memory formation after mild COVID-19. Each CDR3 protein gets one entry after TCRdb re-called the 5' RACE reads with MiXCR. Of about 15,000 distinct CDR3 sequences in the sample, 20% to 25% were seen once. The source material was PBMCs or a T cell subset sorted from them (not recorded which). The receptors were sampled from a man between 18 and 29 years old who had mild COVID-19 (a few samples of this study predate the infection). Cell type and time point are not known.

In this sample, this clonotype turned up many times. In nucleotides, the CDR3 is TGCAGTGCTAGAGATGATGGCGGACTAGCCTACGAGCAGTACTTC. It encodes CSARDDGGLAYEQYF. The V call is TRBV20-1, the J call TRBJ2-7, with 7 bases that match TRBD2. The CDR3 has 15 amino acids. Germline CDR1 and CDR2: DFQATT and SNEGSKA (reference sequence). Trimming removed 0 bases from V and 2 bases from J; junction bases left unmatched: 7.

This clonotype was seen repeatedly, ten times or more. This sequence joins TRBV7-9 and TRBJ2-2; D is ambiguous. Trimming pared 5 bases from V and 5 bases from J, leaving 12 bases between. Germline CDR1 is SEHNR and CDR2 is FQNEAQ (reference sequence). This CDR3 region has 14 residues. For the CDR3, the DNA is TGTGCCAGCAGCGGCCCAAGGGTTACCGGGGAGCTGTTTTTT. As protein: CASSGPRVTGELFF.

Ten or more counts support this clonotype. The V and J genes are TRBV5-1 and TRBJ2-5; 10 positions match TRBD2. Germline V gene data show CDR1 as SGHRS and CDR2 as YFSETQ. Germline trimming cut 4 bases from V and 5 bases from J; bases unmatched to any gene: 5. The CDR3 consists of 14 residues. CDR3 DNA sequence: TGCGCCAGCAGCCTAGCGGGGGCGTGGGAGACCCAGTACTTC. Its protein product is CASSLAGAWETQYF.

This clonotype appeared many times. The chain employs TRBV20-1 and TRBJ2-1, with D possibly being TRBD1 (5 bases). Trimming stripped 1 base from V and 0 bases from J, with 13 bases between. The CDR3 is made up of 16 amino acids. The germline V gene encodes CDR1 DFQATT and CDR2 SNEGSKA (reference sequence). CDR3 protein: CSARAVTESSYNEQFF. CDR3 coding DNA: TGCAGTGCTAGAGCGGTGACAGAAAGCTCCTACAATGAGCAGTTCTTC.

At least ten counts were recorded for this clonotype. The chain couples TRBV12-3 or TRBV12-4 to TRBJ2-1, with 10 nucleotides matching TRBD2. The CDR3 has 15 amino acids. Losses at the gene ends were 3 bases for V and 5 bases for J; bases not matched to a gene: 4. DNA of the CDR3: TGTGCCAGCAGTTTCGCTAGCGGGGGAGACAATGAGCAGTTCTTC. This encodes CASSFASGGDNEQFF.

This clonotype was counted many times. CDR3 nucleotide sequence: TGTGCCAGCAGCTCCCAGGGTGTTGTTACAGATACGCAGTATTTT. Translated: CASSSQGVVTDTQYF. The V and J genes are TRBV7-6 and TRBJ2-3; weak D call: TRBD1 (5 bases). The germline gives CDR1 SGHVS, CDR2 FNYEAQ. V lost 4 bases to trimming and J lost 3 bases, with 14 bases between them. This CDR3 spans 15 amino acids.

V usage is TRBV19 and J usage is TRBJ2-2; D call uncertain. Trimming left V 3 bases short and J 1 base short, with 12 bases between. Germline V gene data show CDR1 as LNHDA and CDR2 as SQIVND (reference sequence). The CDR3 is made up of 16 amino acids. The CDR3 loop is CASSMFGLGNTGELFF. In DNA form, the CDR3 reads TGTGCCAGTAGTATGTTCGGTTTGGGGAACACCGGGGAGCTGTTTTTT.

The V gene is TRBV5-3, the J gene TRBJ2-6; D unclear. TRBV5-3 is annotated as an ORF whose role is uncertain. V was clipped by 0 bases and J by 5 bases, with 15 bases between them. This CDR3 region has 17 residues. CDR3 protein: CARSLESGQPRANVLTF. CDR3 DNA sequence: TGTGCCAGAAGCTTGGAGTCTGGTCAACCCAGGGCCAACGTCCTGACTTTC.

This clonotype was counted between two and nine times. The chain links TRBV27 to TRBJ1-6; D uncertain. This CDR3 is built from 16 residues. Germline V lookup: CDR1 MNHEY, CDR2 SMNVEV (reference sequence). The V end lost 3 bases, the J end lost 0 bases, and 9 bases lay between the germline ends. In DNA, the CDR3 is TGTGCCAGCAGTTTTACCCGTAGCTCCTATAATTCACCCCTCCACTTT. Encoded protein: CASSFTRSSYNSPLHF.

This clonotype was seen many times. CDR3 residues: CASSGLGGQEQFF. The CDR3, as DNA: TGTGCCAGCTCGGGACTAGGTGGGCAAGAGCAGTTCTTC. The chain uses TRBV18 and TRBJ2-1, with 8 bases that match TRBD2. The CDR3 is 13 amino acids. Germline assignment: CDR1 KGHSH and CDR2 LQKENI. V shed 6 bases, J shed 10 bases, and the junction held 8 bases outside the gene matches.

Ten or more counts support this clonotype. This sequence joins TRBV3-1 and TRBJ2-5, with D perhaps given as TRBD1 or TRBD2 (5 bases each). V was shortened by 4 bases and J by 9 bases, with 24 bases between the two germline ends. This CDR3 has 16 amino acids. Germline assignment: CDR1 LGHDT and CDR2 YNNKEL (reference sequence). The CDR3, as DNA: TGTGCCAGCAGCCCTTGGTCCGGGACCCCTTTCGAGGCCCAGTACTTC. Its protein is CASSPWSGTPFEAQYF.

This clonotype was recorded many times. The V call is TRBV29-1, the J call TRBJ1-1, with 9 bases aligning to TRBD1. This CDR3 has 11 amino acids. Germline V lookup: CDR1 SQVTM, CDR2 ANQGSEA. Germline trimming cut 4 bases from V and 11 bases from J; bases unmatched to any gene: 5. CDR3 nucleotide sequence: TGCAGCGTTGGGCACAGGGGGCCGGCTTTCTTT. It encodes CSVGHRGPAFF.

In this sample, this clonotype turned up many times. The V call is TRBV10-3, the J call TRBJ2-1; D is unclear. CDR3 length: 16 residues. Looked up from germline, CDR1 is ENHRY and CDR2 is SYGVKD. The V and J ends lost 8 bases and 0 bases respectively, with 17 bases between them. The CDR3 region has the DNA TGTGCCATCGGCCTGGTCTGGCCTAGCTCCTACAATGAGCAGTTCTTC. The encoded protein is CAIGLVWPSSYNEQFF.

This clonotype showed up many times. The CDR3 nucleotides read TGTGCCAGCAGTCCTACCACCGGGGGGGGAGAGACCCAGTACTTC. Residues: CASSPTTGGGETQYF. The chain combines TRBV12-3 or TRBV12-4 with TRBJ2-5, with 8 positions matching TRBD2. CDR3 length equals 15 residues. J lost 4 bases, V lost 5 bases, and 9 bases had no gene match.

In its sample, this clonotype was seen many times. This chain uses TRBV5-5 with TRBJ1-6; D perhaps matches TRBD1 (6 bases). Looked up from germline, CDR1 is SGHKS and CDR2 is YYEKEE (reference sequence). The CDR3 covers 12 residues. V gave up 0 bases and J gave up 15 bases, with 10 bases separating them. The chain's CDR3 is CASSLEQGNLHF. The CDR3 DNA reads TGTGCCAGCAGCTTGGAGCAGGGGAACCTCCACTTT.

This clonotype showed up many times. The V and J genes are TRBV29-1 and TRBJ2-3; either TRBD1 or TRBD2 may supply D (6 bases each). Germline values: CDR1 SQVTM, CDR2 ANQGSEA. The CDR3 is made up of 16 amino acids. Trimming took 0 bases from V and 0 from J, leaving 13 bases between them. The CDR3 bases are TGCAGCGTTGAAGATACGTGGGGGGCTAGCACAGATACGCAGTATTTT. It specifies CSVEDTWGASTDTQYF.

In this sample, this clonotype turned up many times. The chain has TRBV4-1 and TRBJ1-1, with a weak D call TRBD1 (5 bases). V dropped 1 base and J dropped 5 bases, with 5 bases sitting between them. CDR1 is MGHRA, CDR2 YSYEKL, per germline. The CDR3 loop spans 12 amino acids. The CDR3 DNA is TGCGCCAGCAGCCAAGGACAGACTGAAGCTTTCTTT. As protein: CASSQGQTEAFF.

The chain is built from TRBV25-1 and TRBJ2-5, with no clear D. V was trimmed by 3 bases and J by 13 bases, leaving 6 bases between them. This CDR3 is built from 9 residues. Germline-derived CDR1 and CDR2 are MGHDK and SYGVNS. CDR3 region: CASSDPPYF. The CDR3 DNA is TGTGCCAGCAGTGATCCTCCGTACTTC.

This clonotype was seen repeatedly, ten times or more. The chain couples TRBV29-1 to TRBJ2-2, with TRBD2 as a possible D gene (6 bases). The V gene's germline CDR1 is SQVTM and CDR2 ANQGSEA. The CDR3 extends over 14 amino acids. The V and J ends lost 6 bases and 4 bases respectively, with 15 bases between them. The CDR3: CSVPRRGGTGELFF. The CDR3 DNA reads TGCAGCGTCCCGAGAAGGGGAGGCACCGGGGAGCTGTTTTTT.

This clonotype was counted ten times or more. V gene TRBV7-2 combines with J gene TRBJ1-2; no clear D gene. Germline CDR1 and CDR2: SGHTA and FQGNSA. The ends were cut back, 5 bases at V and 4 bases at J, with 11 bases in the middle. The CDR3 length is 13 residues. CDR3 residues: CASSTTVSYGYTF. CDR3 nucleotides: TGTGCCAGCAGCACAACAGTCTCCTATGGCTACACCTTC.

The V call is TRBV5-5, the J call TRBJ1-1; 7 nucleotides align to TRBD1. With V trimmed by 4 bases and J by 6 bases, 6 bases remained unmatched. The CDR3 covers 13 residues. Germline V lookup: CDR1 SGHKS, CDR2 YYEKEE (reference sequence). The CDR3 loop is CASSRTTGAEAFF. The CDR3 bases are TGTGCCAGCAGCCGCACAACAGGGGCTGAAGCTTTCTTT.

There are many counts of this clonotype. This rearrangement joins TRBV3-1 to TRBJ2-5; maybe TRBD1 (6 bases). V gave up 0 bases and J gave up 0 bases, with 14 bases separating them. CDR1 and CDR2 (germline): LGHDT, YNNKEL (reference sequence). The CDR3 contains 17 residues. In nucleotides, the CDR3 is TGTGCCAGCAGCCAAGATATGCCAGGGGTGTACCAAGAGACCCAGTACTTC. Translation: CASSQDMPGVYQETQYF.

This clonotype came up many times. The chain combines TRBV19 with TRBJ2-1, with D uncertain. The V end was cut by 5 bases, the J end by 4 bases, with 12 bases between. The length of the CDR3 is 14 residues. CDR1 is LNHDA, CDR2 SQIVND, per germline (reference sequence). The CDR3 DNA follows: TGTGCCAGTAGTGCGAGGACGGTATACAATGAGCAGTTCTTC. Its protein product is CASSARTVYNEQFF. The full variable domain, with the rest looked up from reference TRBV19 and TRBJ2-1, is DGGITQSPKYLFRKEGQNVTLSCEQNLNHDAMYWYRQDPGQGLRLIYYSQIVNDFQKGDIAEGYSVSREKKESFPLTVTSAQKNPTAFYLCASSARTVYNEQFFGPGTRLTVL.